A single sample is the source of the 4 T cell receptor beta chains below, sequenced in a study of blood T cell repertoires in COVID-19. Some clones are missing from TCRdb's copy, which holds only in-frame ones; the method was immunoSEQ multiplex PCR. The table lists more than 200,000 clones, around 87% of them singletons, with about 9.4% in the top ten. Source material: peripheral blood. These receptors were obtained from a woman in her fifties or sixties with COVID-19, enrolled during active disease.

This clone was recorded once. The chain joins TRBV19 to TRBJ1-2, with a weak D call TRBD1 (5 bases). The ends were cut back, 5 bases at V and 2 bases at J, with 12 bases in the middle. Germline-derived CDR1 and CDR2 are LNHDA and SQIVND (reference sequence). The CDR3 is 14 amino acids. In nucleotides, the CDR3 is TGTGCCAGTAGTTGGCGGCGGGACAACTATGGCTACACCTTC. Translating gives CASSWRRDNYGYTF.

The genes are TRBV19 and TRBJ2-1, with D possibly TRBD1 on 5 matching bases. Germline V gene data show CDR1 as LNHDA and CDR2 as SQIVND (reference sequence). The CDR3 covers 14 residues. V lost 7 bases to trimming and J lost 3 bases, with 13 bases between them. CDR3: CASTRQRNYNEQFF. In DNA, the CDR3 is TGTGCCAGTACCAGACAGAGGAACTACAATGAGCAGTTCTTC.

This clone showed up just once. The chain joins TRBV5-8 to TRBJ1-2, with D possibly being TRBD1 (5 bases). Germline V gene sequence: CDR1 SGHTS, CDR2 YDEGEE. The CDR3 runs to 16 residues. V was pared by 4 bases and J by 1 base, with 17 bases between. CDR3: CASSHRGQHINYGYTF. The CDR3 bases are TGTGCCAGCAGCCACCGAGGACAACATATTAACTATGGCTACACCTTC.

This clone was seen a handful of times. The V and J genes are TRBV18 and TRBJ1-2; the D is unclear. Trimming pared 2 bases from V and 8 bases from J, leaving 12 bases between. Germline V CDR1 and CDR2: KGHSH, LQKENI. This CDR3 has 13 amino acids. CDR3 residues: CASSPNSLWGYTF. CDR3 DNA: TGTGCCAGCTCACCAAACAGCCTCTGGGGCTACACCTTC.